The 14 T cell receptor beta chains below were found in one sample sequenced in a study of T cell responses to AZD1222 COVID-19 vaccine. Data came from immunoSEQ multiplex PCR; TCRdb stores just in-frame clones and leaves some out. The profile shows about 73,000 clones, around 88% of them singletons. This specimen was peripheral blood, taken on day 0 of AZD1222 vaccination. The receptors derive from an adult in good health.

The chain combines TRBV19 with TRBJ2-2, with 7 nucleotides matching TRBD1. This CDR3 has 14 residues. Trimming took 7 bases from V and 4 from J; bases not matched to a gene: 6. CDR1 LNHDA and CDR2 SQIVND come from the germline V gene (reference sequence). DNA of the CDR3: TGTGCCAGTAAACACAGGGGTGGCACCGGGGAGCTGTTTTTT. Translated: CASKHRGGTGELFF.

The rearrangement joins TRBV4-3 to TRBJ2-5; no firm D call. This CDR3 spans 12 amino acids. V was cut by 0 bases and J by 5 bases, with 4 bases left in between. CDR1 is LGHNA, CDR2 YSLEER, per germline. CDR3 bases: TGCGCCAGCAGCCAAGACCGTGAGACCCAGTACTTC. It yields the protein CASSQDRETQYF.

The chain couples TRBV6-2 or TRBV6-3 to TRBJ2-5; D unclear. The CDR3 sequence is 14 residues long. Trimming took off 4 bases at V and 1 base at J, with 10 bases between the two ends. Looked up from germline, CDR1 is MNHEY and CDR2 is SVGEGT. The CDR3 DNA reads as TGTGCCAGCAGTTTTTCCAACATCCAAGAGACCCAGTACTTC. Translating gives CASSFSNIQETQYF.

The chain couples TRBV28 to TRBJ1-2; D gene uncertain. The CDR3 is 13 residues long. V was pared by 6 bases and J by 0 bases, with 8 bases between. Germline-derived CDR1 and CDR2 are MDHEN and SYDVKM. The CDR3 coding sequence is TGTGCCAGCAGGGACGATCCTAACTATGGCTACACCTTC. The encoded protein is CASRDDPNYGYTF.

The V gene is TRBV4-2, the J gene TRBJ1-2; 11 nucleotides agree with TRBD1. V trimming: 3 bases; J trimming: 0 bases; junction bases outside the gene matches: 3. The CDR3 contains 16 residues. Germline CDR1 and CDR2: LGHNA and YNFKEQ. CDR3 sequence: CASSQGQGGANYGYTF. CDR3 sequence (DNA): TGTGCCAGCAGCCAGGGACAGGGGGGAGCTAACTATGGCTACACCTTC.

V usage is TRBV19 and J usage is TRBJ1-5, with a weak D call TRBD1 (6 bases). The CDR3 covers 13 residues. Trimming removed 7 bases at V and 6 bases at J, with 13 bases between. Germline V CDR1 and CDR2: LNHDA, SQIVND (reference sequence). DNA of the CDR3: TGTGCCAGTACAGGGGTTAAGGGTCAGCCCCAGCATTTT. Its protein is CASTGVKGQPQHF.

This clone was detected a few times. The CDR3 region is CASSDSTGTKNIQYF. The CDR3 DNA sequence: TGTGCCAGCAGCGATTCGACAGGGACCAAAAACATTCAGTACTTC. The chain couples TRBV2 to TRBJ2-4, with 7 bases fitting TRBD1. CDR3 length equals 15 residues. CDR1 and CDR2 (germline): SNHLY, FYNNEI. The junction had 7 bases not matched to a gene; V was cut back by 6 bases and J by 2 bases.

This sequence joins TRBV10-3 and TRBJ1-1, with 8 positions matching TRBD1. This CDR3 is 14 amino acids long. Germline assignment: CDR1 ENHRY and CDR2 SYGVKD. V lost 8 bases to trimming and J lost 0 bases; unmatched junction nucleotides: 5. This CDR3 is CAIADRAMNTEAFF. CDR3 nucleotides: TGTGCCATCGCGGACAGGGCGATGAACACTGAAGCTTTCTTT.

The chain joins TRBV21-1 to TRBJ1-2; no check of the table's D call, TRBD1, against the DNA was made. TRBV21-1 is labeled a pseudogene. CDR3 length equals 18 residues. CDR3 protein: CASSKGPQGAYCSRGYTF. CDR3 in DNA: TGTGCCAGCAGCAAAGGCCCCCAGGGGGCATATTGCAGTCGTGGCTACACCTTC.

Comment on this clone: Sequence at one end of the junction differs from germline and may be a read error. Here the CDR3 DNA reads TGTGCTAGCAGCCCATCGCTAGCGGGGAGCACAGATACGCAGTATTTT. This encodes CASSPSLAGSTDTQYF. This sequence joins TRBV7-7 and TRBJ2-3, with 9 bases matching TRBD2. Germline V lookup: CDR1 SSHAT, CDR2 FNYEAQ (reference sequence). This CDR3 region has 16 residues.

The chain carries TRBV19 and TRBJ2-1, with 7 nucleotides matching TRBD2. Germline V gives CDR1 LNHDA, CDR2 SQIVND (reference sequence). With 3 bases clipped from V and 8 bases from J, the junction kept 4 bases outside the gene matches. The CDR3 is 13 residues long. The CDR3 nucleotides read TGTGCCAGTAGTATCGAGGGAGGGTATGAGCAGTTCTTC. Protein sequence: CASSIEGGYEQFF.

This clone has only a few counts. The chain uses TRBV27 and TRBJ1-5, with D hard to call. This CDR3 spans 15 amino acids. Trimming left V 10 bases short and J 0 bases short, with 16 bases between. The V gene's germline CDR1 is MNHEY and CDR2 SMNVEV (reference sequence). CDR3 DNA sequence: TGTGCCATCAAATCAGGCCTCTATAGCAATCAGCCCCAGCATTTT. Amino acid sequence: CAIKSGLYSNQPQHF.

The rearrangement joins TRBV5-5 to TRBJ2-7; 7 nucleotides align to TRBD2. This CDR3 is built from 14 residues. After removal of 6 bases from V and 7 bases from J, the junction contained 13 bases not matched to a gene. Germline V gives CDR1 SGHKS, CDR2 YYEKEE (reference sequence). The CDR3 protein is CASTFTGGRWEQYF. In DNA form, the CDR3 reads TGTGCCAGCACCTTCACGGGGGGACGGTGGGAGCAGTACTTC.

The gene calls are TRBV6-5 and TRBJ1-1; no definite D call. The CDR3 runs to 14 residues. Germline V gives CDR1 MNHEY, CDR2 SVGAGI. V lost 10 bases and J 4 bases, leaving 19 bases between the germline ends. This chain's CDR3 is CATLVRFRGTEAFF. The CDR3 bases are TGTGCCACACTGGTCAGGTTTCGGGGCACTGAAGCTTTCTTT.